This record looks at one T cell receptor beta chain sequence and its context. Method: immunoSEQ multiplex PCR; TCRdb's copy keeps in-frame clones and lacks some. The table records about 91,000 clones, about 77% of them present only once. This specimen comes from a study of blood T cell repertoires in COVID-19. Study-level information: Samples of COVID-19 (acute and convalescent) were obtained from the United States, Italy and Spain.

V lost 5 bases, J lost 2 bases, and 9 bases stayed unmatched. The CDR3 is 16 residues long. Germline CDR1 and CDR2: SGHTA and FQGNSA. The genes are TRBV7-2 and TRBJ2-3; 8 bases line up with TRBD2. Sequencing was done on a sample of peripheral blood. This clonotype was sampled from a woman aged 80 or over with acute or convalescent COVID-19. CDR3 DNA sequence: TGTGCCAGCAGCAGACGGGCGGGGGGCGACACAGATACGCAGTATTTT. It yields the protein CASSRRAGGDTDTQYF.